The present TCR beta chain was sequenced within a study of T cell repertoires in cytomegalovirus infection. Turning to the study itself: Matching HLA type and CMV infection were both indicated by public TCR beta signatures.

TCRdb passed the reads through MiXCR, listing each CDR3 protein once. The sample shows 170,000 or so distinct CDR3 sequences, approximately 18% of them seen only once. The study's findings and limits: Across the ex vivo response, the dominant clonotypes were HLA-C-restricted CMV-specific TCR beta clonotypes. Frequencies of public TCR beta families were cumulated, and this identified carriers of CMV plus the relevant HLA.

This CDR3 is 16 amino acids long. V was shortened by 7 bases and J by 0 bases, with 16 bases between the two germline ends. Germline CDR1 MNHNS, CDR2 SASEGT. This clonotype occurred a few times. What it binds is not known. The chain uses TRBV6-1 and TRBJ1-5; TRBD1 is a possible D gene (6 bases). The sequenced sample consisted of CD8+ T cells from PBMCs. This clonotype was sampled from a human donor in good health (CMV status not recorded). Some clones in this sample may be carry-over from other donors' samples. CDR3 in DNA: TGTGCCAGCACCCCTGCGGACAGTGATAGCAATCAGCCCCAGCATTTT. Its translation is CASTPADSDSNQPQHF.